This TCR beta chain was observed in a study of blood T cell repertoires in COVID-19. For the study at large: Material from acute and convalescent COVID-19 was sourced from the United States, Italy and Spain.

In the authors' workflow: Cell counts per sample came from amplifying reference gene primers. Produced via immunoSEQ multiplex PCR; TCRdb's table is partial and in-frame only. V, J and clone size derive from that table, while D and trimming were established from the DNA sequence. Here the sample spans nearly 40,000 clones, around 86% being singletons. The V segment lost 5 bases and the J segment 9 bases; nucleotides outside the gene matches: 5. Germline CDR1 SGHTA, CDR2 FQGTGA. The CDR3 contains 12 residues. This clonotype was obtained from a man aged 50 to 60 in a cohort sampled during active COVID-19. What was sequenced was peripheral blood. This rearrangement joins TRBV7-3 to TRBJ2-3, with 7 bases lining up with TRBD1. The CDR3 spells CASSPPQGTQYF. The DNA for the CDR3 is TGTGCCAGCAGCCCACCACAGGGGACGCAGTATTTT.